The rows below give T cell receptor beta chains drawn from one sample of a study of blood T cell repertoires in COVID-19. TCRdb's table, derived via immunoSEQ multiplex PCR, lists solely in-frame clones and lacks some. The sample contains fewer than 200,000 clones, more than 85% of which appear only once. What was sequenced was peripheral blood. These receptors were taken from an elderly woman with COVID-19, enrolled during active disease. Each CDR3 is given with its conserved first and last residue. Fields, in order: CDR3 protein, CDR3 DNA, clone size, J gene, V gene, CDR3 length, D gene. A D gene is named only where the DNA matches it firmly. Size tells how often a clone was seen (once, few, many) or the class of an expanded clone, and some rows leave it out.

CAISTGQGTYEQYF,TGTGCCATCAGCACGGGACAGGGTACCTACGAGCAGTACTTC,-,TRBJ2-7,TRBV10-3,14,TRBD1
CASSLARQGARRELFF,TGTGCCAGCAGCTTGGCCAGACAGGGGGCGCGTCGGGAGCTGTTTTTT,-,TRBJ2-2,TRBV11-2,16,TRBD1
CASIRGHRSGNTIYF,TGTGCCAGCATCCGGGGACATCGCTCTGGAAACACCATATATTTT,-,TRBJ1-3,TRBV28,15,-
CASSPSSGRAPGELFF,TGTGCCAGCTCCCCCTCTAGCGGGAGGGCCCCCGGGGAGCTGTTTTTT,-,TRBJ2-2,TRBV2,16,TRBD2
CASSPRFGDQETQYF,TGTGCCAGCTCACCAAGGTTCGGAGACCAAGAGACCCAGTACTTC,-,TRBJ2-5,TRBV18,15,-
CASSFRDREAYEQYF,TGTGCCAGCAGCTTCCGGGACAGGGAAGCCTACGAGCAGTACTTC,-,TRBJ2-7,TRBV7-8,15,TRBD1
CASSLSTGAITEAFF,TGCGCCAGCAGCTTGAGTACAGGGGCAATAACTGAAGCTTTCTTT,-,TRBJ1-1,TRBV5-1,15,TRBD1
CASSKEGYQPQHF,TGTGCCAGCAGCAAAGAGGGGTATCAGCCCCAGCATTTT,once,TRBJ1-5,TRBV21-1,13,-
CASSVRQGTNTEAFF,TGCGCCAGCAGCGTCCGACAGGGTACGAACACTGAAGCTTTCTTT,-,TRBJ1-1,TRBV5-1,15,TRBD1
CASSRETGGNSPLHF,TGTGCCAGCAGCCGCGAGACAGGGGGGAATTCACCCCTCCACTTT,-,TRBJ1-6,TRBV7-3,15,TRBD1
CASSAGTTQGEEQYF,TGCGCCAGCAGTGCCGGGACTACCCAAGGGGAGGAGCAGTACTTC,-,TRBJ2-7,TRBV5-1,15,TRBD2
CASILTVKNTEAFF,TGCGCCAGCATCTTGACAGTTAAGAACACTGAAGCTTTCTTT,-,TRBJ1-1,TRBV10-2,14,-
CASSQGAGSDQETQYF,TGTGCCAGCAGCCAAGGGGCCGGGAGCGACCAAGAGACCCAGTACTTC,once,TRBJ2-5,TRBV3-1/TRBV3-2,16,-
CASSLGRTGTDTQYF,TGTGCCAGCAGTTTAGGAAGGACAGGTACAGATACGCAGTATTTT,-,TRBJ2-3,TRBV27,15,TRBD1
CASSSPTGMGNQPQHF,TGTGCCAGCAGTTCCCCGACGGGGATGGGCAATCAGCCCCAGCATTTT,-,TRBJ1-5,TRBV6-6,16,-
CASSAGQTYQETQYF,TGTGCCAGCAGTGCGGGACAGACTTACCAAGAGACCCAGTACTTC,-,TRBJ2-5,TRBV27,15,-
CASSPQGGGYTF,TGTGCCAGCAGTCCCCAGGGTGGTGGCTACACCTTC,-,TRBJ1-2,TRBV27,12,-
CASSGLAYEQYF,TGTGCCAGTAGTGGCCTCGCCTACGAGCAGTACTTC,-,TRBJ2-7,TRBV19,12,-
CATRTYYQCDRARETQYF,TGTGCCACCAGGACCTACTACCAGTGCGACAGGGCCCGCGAGACCCAGTACTTC,-,TRBJ2-5,TRBV24-1,18,TRBD1
CASSQGLAGGPADTQYF,TGCGCCAGCAGCCAAGGGCTAGCGGGAGGGCCCGCAGATACGCAGTATTTT,-,TRBJ2-3,TRBV4-1,17,TRBD2
CTLGGDYEAFF,TGCACCCTCGGCGGGGACTATGAAGCTTTCTTT,once,TRBJ1-1,TRBV20-1,11,-
CASSIIAGGNTEAFF,TGTGCCAGTAGTATTATAGCAGGGGGGAACACTGAAGCTTTCTTT,-,TRBJ1-1,TRBV19,15,TRBD1
CASSLQGWETQYF,TGCGCCAGCAGCTTACAGGGTTGGGAGACCCAGTACTTC,-,TRBJ2-5,TRBV5-1,13,-
CASSTLRTSGASYEQYF,TGTGCCAGTAGTACCCTGCGGACTAGCGGGGCCTCCTACGAGCAGTACTTC,-,TRBJ2-7,TRBV19,17,TRBD2
CASSLGGTGRYF,TGTGCCAGCAGCTTAGGAGGGACAGGGAGGTACTTC,-,TRBJ2-7,TRBV7-2,12,TRBD1
CASSLGQGTGKINEQFF,TGTGCCAGCAGCTTAGGCCAGGGGACAGGGAAGATCAATGAGCAGTTCTTC,-,TRBJ2-1,TRBV7-2,17,TRBD1
CASSPRTSGRPGEQFF,TGTGCCAGCAGTCCCCGGACTAGCGGGAGACCGGGTGAGCAGTTCTTC,-,TRBJ2-1,TRBV6-2/TRBV6-3,16,TRBD2
CASSIVSGSYQPQHF,TGTGCCAGTAGTATAGTTTCAGGGTCGTATCAGCCCCAGCATTTT,-,TRBJ1-5,TRBV19,15,-
CASSLAGAYTQYF,TGTGCCAGCAGCCTAGCGGGAGCATATACGCAGTATTTT,once,TRBJ2-3,TRBV7-9,13,TRBD2
CASSPSGVVNEQFF,TGTGCCAGCAGTCCCTCAGGGGTTGTCAATGAGCAGTTCTTC,-,TRBJ2-1,TRBV6-5,14,-
CASRSIQETQYF,TGTGCCAGCAGGTCCATCCAAGAGACCCAGTACTTC,once,TRBJ2-5,TRBV7-3,12,-
CASSPVWGEGNTGELFF,TGTGCCAGCAGCCCGGTTTGGGGGGAAGGGAACACCGGGGAGCTGTTTTTT,few,TRBJ2-2,TRBV3-1/TRBV3-2,17,-
CASSWGVSTGELFF,TGTGCCAGCAGTTGGGGGGTTAGCACCGGGGAGCTGTTTTTT,-,TRBJ2-2,TRBV27,14,-
CASSFPGAVRGRRGNTEAFF,TGTGCCAGCAGTTTTCCTGGTGCTGTAAGGGGGAGACGTGGGAACACTGAAGCTTTCTTT,-,TRBJ1-1,TRBV28,20,-
CASNLLAGGTGELFF,TGTGCCAGCAACCTTCTAGCGGGAGGCACCGGGGAGCTGTTTTTT,few,TRBJ2-2,TRBV27,15,TRBD2
CASSLGTSGRNEQFF,TGTGCCAGCAGCCTCGGGACTAGCGGGAGGAATGAGCAGTTCTTC,-,TRBJ2-1,TRBV6-6,15,TRBD2
CASSLAGTGFNEKLFF,TGTGCCAGCAGCTTAGCCGGGACAGGTTTTAATGAAAAACTGTTTTTT,once,TRBJ1-4,TRBV7-9,16,TRBD1
CASSIEGAAGCGEQFF,TGTGCCAGTAGTATAGAAGGTGCAGCGGGGTGCGGGGAGCAGTTCTTC,-,TRBJ2-1,TRBV19,16,TRBD2
CASSEALLAAREDEQFF,TGTGCCAGCAGTGAAGCGTTACTAGCGGCCAGGGAAGATGAGCAGTTCTTC,-,TRBJ2-1,TRBV2,17,TRBD2
CSVSGTDRLPTNEKLFF,TGCAGCGTCTCTGGGACAGACCGACTCCCAACTAATGAAAAACTGTTTTTT,-,TRBJ1-4,TRBV29-1,17,TRBD1
CASSFGRSGYGYTF,TGTGCCAGCAGTTTTGGCCGGTCAGGCTATGGCTACACCTTC,-,TRBJ1-2,TRBV27,14,-
CASSIGDRGAKNIQYF,TGTGCCAGTAGTATTGGGGACAGGGGAGCCAAAAACATTCAGTACTTC,-,TRBJ2-4,TRBV19,16,TRBD1
CSVETGYGAKNIQYF,TGCAGCGTTGAAACAGGTTACGGGGCCAAAAACATTCAGTACTTC,once,TRBJ2-4,TRBV29-1,15,-
CASSPGGDSYNEQFF,TGTGCCAGCAGCCCTGGCGGCGACTCCTACAATGAGCAGTTCTTC,-,TRBJ2-1,TRBV7-2,15,-
CASSLTSGGARAEQFF,TGTGCCAGCAGCCTAACTAGCGGGGGGGCCCGGGCTGAGCAGTTCTTC,-,TRBJ2-1,TRBV11-2,16,TRBD2
CASNSNTEAFF,TGTGCCAGCAACAGTAACACTGAAGCTTTCTTT,once,TRBJ1-1,TRBV28,11,-
CASRGSGTGRYEQYF,TGTGCCAGCAGGGGCTCGGGGACAGGGCGCTACGAGCAGTACTTC,-,TRBJ2-7,TRBV11-2,15,TRBD1
CASSLAEEKAFF,TGTGCCAGCAGCCTGGCGGAGGAAAAAGCTTTCTTT,-,TRBJ1-1,TRBV4-2,12,-
CASTEDSNQPQHF,TGTGCCAGCACCGAGGATAGCAATCAGCCCCAGCATTTT,-,TRBJ1-5,TRBV6-5,13,-
CASSLPLAGELFF,TGTGCCAGCAGCCTTCCACTCGCCGGGGAGCTGTTTTTT,-,TRBJ2-2,TRBV7-3,13,-
CASVGNSYEQYF,TGTGCCTCGGTGGGCAACTCCTACGAGCAGTACTTC,-,TRBJ2-7,TRBV28,12,-
CAGKRERFTGELFF,TGTGCGGGAAAGCGGGAGCGCTTCACCGGGGAGCTGTTTTTT,-,TRBJ2-2,TRBV6-5,14,TRBD2
CASSSPRVIVSRDTEAFF,TGTGCCAGCAGTTCCCCCCGGGTAATAGTGTCTCGGGACACTGAAGCTTTCTTT,-,TRBJ1-1,TRBV6-2/TRBV6-3,18,-